This TCR beta chain originates from a study of T cell responses to AZD1222 COVID-19 vaccine (dated by TCRdb to the early 2020s). Some background on the complete study: AZD1222 recipients whose second dose came at about 4 weeks and those whose second dose came at about 12 weeks were combined into one group, since spike-specific TCR depth and breadth did not differ between the two schedules. A total of around 240 trial participants underwent TCR sequencing, of whom 207 had received two doses of AZD1222 and roughly 26 had received two doses of the MenACWY control vaccine. Trial participants were enrolled by age into subgroups of 18-55, 56-69 and 70-plus years, and roughly 160, 29 and 62 TCR-sequenced participants, respectively, were included in these subgroups.

The CDR3 spans 16 residues, from the cysteine through the phenylalanine. The read is trimmed to its CDR3 DNA, 48 bases read in frame from base 1. CDR1 and CDR2, looked up from the germline V gene, are MNHEY and SVGAGI. V was cut back by 0 bases and J by 2 bases, leaving a gap of 10 bases between them. As to this clone: No cognate antigen has been identified for it. No much larger clone is present one base from it, and per-base qualities are unavailable.

In light of the paper, this sample's time point label describes: baseline before first vaccination. Vaccinee samples came from UK trials COV001 and COV002, including a single-blind randomized controlled phase 2/3 trial of AZD1222 (ChAdOx1 nCoV-19) in healthy adults. For TCRbeta chain sequencing, PBMC samples were collected from trial participants at day 0 and at day 28 after the second dose. The CDR3 regions of human TCRbeta chains were analyzed by immunosequencing. The original methods were these. Repertoire TCRs were matched against a reference library of SARS-CoV-2-specific TCRs generated with the MIRA antigen-specificity platform. Breadth was defined as the fraction of unique TCRs that were SARS-CoV-2-associated. Depth was defined as the fraction of total T cells that were SARS-CoV-2-associated. Using the MIRA data, every spike-specific TCR was mapped to the spike region that the TCR reacted to and assigned to either a CD4 or a CD8 class. Log10-transformed breadth and depth values were compared by one-way ANOVA with Sidak's multiple comparisons tests. The clones in this table, taken by TCRdb from immuneACCESS, are in-frame only. Not every clone is retained; where verified, under half of the shortfall comes from an unresolved V gene, and the cause of the rest is unknown. D and trimming were read from the DNA, whereas the V and J calls and clone size are those reported in that table. Counted in this sample were about 140,000 clones; approximately 90% of them appeared once. The ten largest make up about 2% of the sample.

Overall results and qualifications from the work: Participants were mostly white British, with more females than males. The authors suggested clonal diversity may have been underestimated. Conclusions about previously exposed vaccinees were limited because only 5 or 6 AZD1222 recipients were SARS-CoV-2 seropositive at baseline. In the small 56-69-year group, the increase in depth fell short of significance, most likely because of low power. After two AZD1222 doses, spike-specific TCR breadth and depth were significantly higher than at day 0 and than in MenACWY recipients. The whole spike protein was spanned by vaccine-associated CD4 TCRs, and dominant responses were seen in regions 160-218 and 743-854. Because no samples from the day 14 peak response were available, repertoires could be characterized only after the peak T cell response. Epitopes outside the regions mutated in the B.1.351 and B.1.1.7 variants were reportedly recognized by nearly half of the unique spike-specific TCRs.

This chain is built from TRBV6-5 and TRBJ1-4; the D gene assignment is ambiguous. The material sequenced was peripheral blood, taken on day 0 of AZD1222 vaccination. The TCR originated in an adult in good health. The CDR3 region has the sequence CASSYSVAATNEKLFF. The DNA reads TGTGCCAGCAGTTACTCTGTAGCGGCGACTAATGAAAAACTGTTTTTT.